The 30 T cell receptor beta chains below come from one sample, sequenced in a study of spatial heterogeneity in lung cancer. MiXCR, applied by TCRdb to the 5' RACE reads, yields one record per CDR3 protein. The table includes under 20,000 distinct CDR3 sequences, around 6.4% detected once. Study-wide results and limits: Higher tumor mutation counts went along with higher counts of expanded intratumoral alpha and beta TCRs.

Described time point: sample taken at primary tumor resection. Their antigens remain unidentified. Sequenced here: lung tumor tissue, sampled at surgery. These receptors were taken from a female donor with early-stage non-small cell lung cancer.

This clonotype was seen many times. The junction departs from germline at one end; a sequencing error may be responsible. Within a library made for alpha chains, this beta chain is off target, and its count is uninformative. The chain carries TRBV4-1 and TRBJ1-2, with D maybe TRBD1 (6 bases). Per the germline V gene, CDR1 is MGHRA and CDR2 is YSYEKL. CDR3 length equals 15 residues. The CDR3 DNA reads as TGCGCCAGCAGCAAAGACCAGGGGAGTGTGTATGGCTACACCTTC. Translated, it gives CASSKDQGSVYGYTF.

Note on this clonotype: The library was designed around alpha chains, so this beta chain is a stray read whose abundance carries little weight. This sequence joins TRBV3-1 and TRBJ1-5; possible D gene TRBD1, 6 bases. From germline, CDR1 is LGHDT and CDR2 YNNKEL (reference sequence). The CDR3 is 22 amino acids. Trimming took off 0 bases at V and 2 bases at J, with 29 bases between the two ends. For the CDR3, the DNA is TGTGCCAGCAGCCAAGAAAAGTTCCGGACAGCCTATAGAGCATTTGGCAATCAGCCCCAGCATTTT. Its protein is CASSQEKFRTAYRAFGNQPQHF.

This clonotype was counted ten times or more. The size of this beta chain means little, since it is a stray read in a library made for alpha chains. V is TRBV24-1 and J is TRBJ2-1, with D possibly TRBD1 on 5 matching bases. The CDR3 runs 14 residues. CDR1 KGHDR and CDR2 SFDVKD come from the germline V gene. The V end lost 6 bases, the J end lost 9 bases, and 17 bases lay between the germline ends. The CDR3 loop reads CATSSSASGAEQFF. DNA of the CDR3: TGTGCCACCAGTTCCAGCGCTAGTGGGGCTGAGCAGTTCTTC.

The table lists this clonotype with many counts. In a library made to pick up alpha chains, this beta chain is a stray read with a size that means little. The J gene is TRBJ2-3, the V gene TRBV11-1; 7 nucleotides line up with TRBD2. Germline CDR1 SGHAT, CDR2 FQDESV (reference sequence). The CDR3 loop spans 14 amino acids. The junction had 5 bases not matched to a gene; V was cut back by 4 bases and J by 4 bases. The CDR3 spells CASSSHGGADTQYF. The CDR3 DNA follows: TGTGCCAGCAGCTCTCATGGGGGGGCAGATACGCAGTATTTT.

On this clonotype itself: This may come from a read error, since a much larger clone is one base off. This beta chain represents an off-target read in a library built for alpha chains; its size is of limited meaning. The chain links TRBV9 to TRBJ2-1; D is unclear. Trimming left V 0 bases short and J 2 bases short, with 9 bases between. There are 15 residues in the CDR3. The germline V gene has CDR1 SGDLS and CDR2 YYNGEE. CDR3 DNA sequence: TGTGCCAGCAGCGTAGGAGTAAGCCCCTACAATGAGCAGTTCTTC. Amino acid sequence: CASSVGVSPYNEQFF.

In regard to this clonotype: The library was prepared for alpha chains; this beta chain is a stray read, so its frequency means little. The chain is built from TRBV7-2 and TRBJ2-7; 9 bases map to TRBD1. The CDR3 has 16 residues. The J segment lost 3 bases and the V segment lost 5 bases, leaving 11 bases of the junction unmatched. In germline, CDR1 is SGHTA, CDR2 FQGNSA. The CDR3 protein is CASSPGPGTGIYEQYF. The CDR3 bases are TGTGCCAGCAGCCCAGGACCCGGGACAGGGATCTACGAGCAGTACTTC.

This clonotype has a count of ten or more. A library made for alpha chains picked up this beta chain off target, so its size means little. The chain carries TRBV30 and TRBJ2-7; D is unresolved. V lost 5 bases and J 5 bases, leaving 13 bases between the germline ends. This CDR3 has 12 amino acids. Per germline, CDR1 GTSNPN and CDR2 SVGIG (reference sequence). In DNA form, the CDR3 reads TGTGCCTGGGGGCCCCGGGTGGACGAGCAGTACTTC. Amino acids: CAWGPRVDEQYF.

This clonotype was counted at least ten times. This beta chain is off target for a library built for alpha chains, so its abundance means little. The J gene is TRBJ1-6, the V gene TRBV28, with D perhaps matching TRBD1 (5 bases). Trimming left V 8 bases short and J 12 bases short, with 20 bases between. Per the germline V gene, CDR1 is MDHEN and CDR2 is SYDVKM. The CDR3 has 14 residues. The CDR3 sequence: CASQGATWSKPLHF. The CDR3 DNA is TGTGCCAGCCAAGGGGCTACGTGGTCCAAACCCCTCCACTTT. Using reference TRBV28 and TRBJ1-6 for the parts outside the CDR3, the full variable domain is DVKVTQSSRYLVKRTGEKVFLECVQDMDHENMFWYRQDPGLGLRLIYFSYDVKMKEKGDIPEGYSVSREKKERFSLILESASTNQTSMYLCASQGATWSKPLHFGNGTRLTVT.

Concerning this clonotype: Little can be read into the size of this beta chain, an off-target read in a library designed for alpha chains. The chain has TRBV11-2 and TRBJ2-3, with D uncertain. This CDR3 is built from 14 residues. Germline loops: CDR1 SGHAT, CDR2 FQNNGV. Trimming stripped 0 bases from V and 5 bases from J, with 9 bases between. The CDR3 DNA is TGTGCCAGCAGCTTAGACCAGGTGGTAGATACGCAGTATTTT. This translates into CASSLDQVVDTQYF.

This clonotype has ten or more counts. Because this beta chain is a stray read in a library intended to capture alpha chains, its abundance should not be given much weight. The CDR3 protein is CSVEDRGGTDTQYF. The CDR3, as DNA: TGCAGCGTTGAGGACAGGGGAGGGACAGATACGCAGTATTTT. The chain couples TRBV29-1 to TRBJ2-3, with 9 bases lining up with TRBD1. J lost 3 bases, V lost 3 bases, and 4 bases had no gene match. This CDR3 has 14 amino acids. Germline V gives CDR1 SQVTM, CDR2 ANQGSEA.

This clonotype was picked up a small number of times. For a library built for alpha chains, this beta chain is a stray read; little rests on its size. The V call is TRBV24-1, the J call TRBJ2-2; 7 bases match TRBD1. The germline V gene encodes CDR1 KGHDR and CDR2 SFDVKD. V shed 11 bases, J shed 6 bases, and the junction held 8 bases outside the gene matches. This CDR3 spans 13 amino acids. CDR3 in DNA: TGTGCCATCGGAGGACAGGTGCCCGGGGAGCTGTTTTTT. This encodes CAIGGQVPGELFF.

This clonotype has a count of ten or more. Since the library was made to target alpha chains, this beta chain is a stray read and its abundance is not meaningful. The chain uses TRBV10-2 and TRBJ2-1; unclear D gene. Germline lookup yields CDR1 WSHSY and CDR2 SAAADI. The length of the CDR3 is 15 residues. V dropped 6 bases and J dropped 6 bases, with 18 bases sitting between them. The CDR3 loop reads CASRRSAFKGNEQFF. CDR3 nucleotide sequence: TGCGCCAGCAGAAGGTCGGCGTTCAAGGGCAATGAGCAGTTCTTC.

About this clonotype: The germline gene is not matched at one end of the junction; a read error may be the cause. This beta chain turned up in a library designed for alpha chains; as an off-target read, its abundance says little. The genes are TRBV30 and TRBJ1-5; 7 bases map to TRBD1. CDR1 GTSNPN and CDR2 SVGIG come from the germline V gene (reference sequence). This CDR3 region has 14 residues. CDR3 sequence (DNA): TGTGCCTGGAGGGCAGGGGGGCCCCGTCAGCCCCAGAATTTT. Protein sequence: CAWRAGGPRQPQNF.

At least ten counts were recorded for this clonotype. The library was prepared for alpha chains; this beta chain is a stray read, so its frequency means little. This chain connects TRBV27 to TRBJ1-1; D not resolved. The CDR3 is 15 amino acids. V gave up 1 base and J gave up 1 base, with 10 bases separating them. Germline CDR1 is MNHEY and CDR2 is SMNVEV (reference sequence). CDR3 in amino acids: CASSLYSYTNTEAFF. In nucleotides, the CDR3 is TGTGCCAGCAGTTTATATTCATATACGAACACTGAAGCTTTCTTT.

This clonotype occurred many times. The library was prepared for alpha chains; this beta chain is a stray read, so its frequency means little. V usage is TRBV11-3 and J usage is TRBJ2-2, with 8 bases fitting TRBD1. J gave up 3 bases and V 0 bases, and 9 bases lay outside the gene matches. The CDR3 spans 18 residues. Germline lookup yields CDR1 SGHNT and CDR2 YENEEA. The DNA for the CDR3 is TGTGCCAGCAGCTTAGATGTCCAGGGACAGGCTCACACCGGGGAGCTGTTTTTT. Translating it yields CASSLDVQGQAHTGELFF.

By frequency in the sample, this clonotype is large. Being off target in a library aimed at alpha chains, this beta chain has a size of little meaning. The gene calls are TRBV12-3 or TRBV12-4 and TRBJ1-5; 7 nucleotides line up with TRBD1. J gave up 3 bases and V 5 bases, and 4 bases lay outside the gene matches. CDR3 length equals 14 residues. The CDR3 protein is CASSPGQINQPQHF. Here the CDR3 DNA reads TGTGCCAGCAGTCCGGGACAGATCAATCAGCCCCAGCATTTT.

This clonotype has ten or more counts. The library was built for alpha chains, so this beta chain is an off-target read and its size means little. The chain uses TRBV18 and TRBJ1-6; tentatively, D is TRBD1 (5 bases). This CDR3 has 14 residues. Germline V gene sequence: CDR1 KGHSH, CDR2 LQKENI. V shed 6 bases and J shed 8 bases, with 14 bases lying between them. The CDR3 coding sequence is TGTGCCAGCTCGCCAGACAGCCCGGATTCACCCCTCCACTTT. Protein sequence: CASSPDSPDSPLHF.

This clonotype was found many times. This beta chain lies outside the target of a library built for alpha chains; its clone size means little. CDR3 in DNA: TGCGCCAGCAGCTTGGGGCTAGCGGGAGTTCGGCAAGAGACCCAGTACTTC. Translating it yields CASSLGLAGVRQETQYF. J is TRBJ2-5 and V is TRBV5-1; 10 bases map to TRBD2. Germline CDR1 reads SGHRS; CDR2 reads YFSETQ. V gave up 0 bases and J gave up 2 bases; unmatched junction bases: 7. The CDR3 extends over 17 amino acids.

This clonotype was seen more than once but under ten times. This beta chain turned up in a library designed for alpha chains; as an off-target read, its abundance says little. This sequence joins TRBV2 and TRBJ2-7; D gene ambiguous. The CDR3 contains 14 residues. The germline V and J ends were trimmed by 8 bases and 0 bases, with 14 bases remaining between them. In germline, CDR1 is SNHLY, CDR2 FYNNEI. CDR3 nucleotides: TGTGCCAGCTCGGCTAGAGAGAGCTCCTACGAGCAGTACTTC. Translating gives CASSARESSYEQYF.

This clonotype was seen repeatedly, ten times or more. Since the library was made to target alpha chains, this beta chain is a stray read and its abundance is not meaningful. J is TRBJ2-1 and V is TRBV6-2 or TRBV6-3; D gene uncertain. This CDR3 has 13 amino acids. Per the germline V gene, CDR1 is MNHEY and CDR2 is SVGEGT. V shed 11 bases and J shed 4 bases, with 15 bases lying between them. Here the CDR3 reads CAASWVDYNEQFF. The CDR3 bases are TGTGCCGCCTCGTGGGTTGATTACAATGAGCAGTTCTTC.

Turning to this clonotype: This beta chain is a stray sequence in a library constructed for alpha chains; its clone size is not meaningful. This sequence joins TRBV5-1 and TRBJ2-7; TRBD2 aligns across 8 bases. V trimming: 5 bases; J trimming: 1 base; junction bases outside the gene matches: 8. There are 15 residues in the CDR3. Germline values: CDR1 SGHRS, CDR2 YFSETQ. CDR3 nucleotides: TGCGCCAGCAGTCAAAGCGGGAGTAGGTCCTACGAGCAGTACTTC. Protein sequence: CASSQSGSRSYEQYF. Complete variable domain (other parts from reference TRBV5-1 and TRBJ2-7): KAGVTQTPRYLIKTRGQQVTLSCSPISGHRSVSWYQQTPGQGLQFLFEYFSETQRNKGNFPGRFSGRQFSNSRSEMNVSTLELGDSALYLCASSQSGSRSYEQYFGPGTRLTVT.

This clonotype was counted ten times or more. The library was prepared for alpha chains; this beta chain is a stray read, so its frequency means little. The rearrangement joins TRBV5-1 to TRBJ1-1; D is ambiguous. CDR3 length: 14 residues. Trimming took off 0 bases at V and 2 bases at J, with 8 bases between the two ends. Per germline, CDR1 SGHRS and CDR2 YFSETQ. The chain's CDR3 is CASSLDTVNTEAFF. The CDR3 DNA follows: TGCGCCAGCAGCTTGGACACAGTCAACACTGAAGCTTTCTTT.

Note on this clonotype: The library was built for alpha chains, so this beta chain is an off-target read and its size means little. The gene calls are TRBV28 and TRBJ1-5; unclear D gene. V was pared by 6 bases and J by 4 bases, with 10 bases between. This CDR3 spans 13 amino acids. Germline V gene data show CDR1 as MDHEN and CDR2 as SYDVKM. CDR3 in amino acids: CASRNLRNQPQHF. The CDR3 DNA reads as TGTGCCAGCAGGAATCTACGAAATCAGCCCCAGCATTTT.

This clonotype was counted at least ten times. This beta chain lies outside the target of a library built for alpha chains; its clone size means little. This chain joins TRBV29-1 and TRBJ2-5; a weak D match, TRBD2 (5 bases). Germline-derived CDR1 and CDR2 are SQVTM and ANQGSEA. CDR3 length equals 13 residues. V was trimmed by 7 bases and J by 1 base, leaving 13 bases between them. The CDR3 nucleotides read TGCAGCGCGGCGCGGAGGATCCAAGAGACCCAGTACTTC. Residues: CSAARRIQETQYF.

At least ten counts were recorded for this clonotype. Because this beta chain is a stray read in a library intended to capture alpha chains, its abundance should not be given much weight. The CDR3 nucleotides are TGCGCCAGCAGGTTGTGGGAGAGCACAGATACGCAGTATTTT. Protein: CASRLWESTDTQYF. The chain combines TRBV5-1 with TRBJ2-3, with a tentative D call TRBD2 (5 bases). Trimming took 5 bases from V and 0 from J, leaving 10 bases between them. The CDR3 has 14 residues. Germline V lookup: CDR1 SGHRS, CDR2 YFSETQ.

This clonotype was recorded a few times. A library prepared for alpha chains yielded this beta chain as an off-target read; its size is of little meaning. The rearrangement links TRBV12-3 or TRBV12-4 to TRBJ2-3; TRBD2 aligns across 9 bases. The ends lost 5 bases at V and 0 bases at J; junction bases unmatched: 3. This CDR3 comprises 15 residues. In nucleotides, the CDR3 is TGTGCCAGCAGTCTCGGACTAGCGAGCACAGATACGCAGTATTTT. Translated, it gives CASSLGLASTDTQYF.

This clonotype was counted many times. This beta chain is an unintended read in a library built for alpha chains; its size means little. This chain joins TRBV7-2 and TRBJ2-7, with 8 nucleotides matching TRBD1. V gave up 5 bases and J gave up 3 bases; unmatched junction bases: 6. The CDR3 spans 14 residues. From germline, CDR1 is SGHTA and CDR2 FQGNSA. The CDR3 loop is CASSHNGQGYEQYF. In DNA, the CDR3 is TGTGCCAGCAGCCATAACGGACAGGGCTACGAGCAGTACTTC.

Remarks on this clonotype: A read error is possible here, since a much larger clone lies one base away. This beta chain represents an off-target read in a library built for alpha chains; its size is of limited meaning. The chain has TRBV2 and TRBJ1-2, with TRBD1 as a possible D gene (5 bases). In germline, CDR1 is SNHLY, CDR2 FYNNEI. The CDR3 has 13 residues. CDR3 amino acids: CASSQDRGYVYTF. DNA for the CDR3: TGTGCCAGCAGTCAAGACAGAGGGTATGTCTACACCTTC.

This clonotype was seen repeatedly, ten times or more. This beta chain came through as a stray read in a library set up for alpha chains, and its size says little. The J gene is TRBJ2-1, the V gene TRBV20-1, with 8 bases matching TRBD2. CDR1 and CDR2 (germline): DFQATT, SNEGSKA (reference sequence). Losses at the gene ends were 3 bases for V and 1 base for J; bases not matched to a gene: 5. The CDR3 consists of 15 residues. The CDR3 nucleotides are TGCAGTGCTAGCGGGTTAGCGGGATCCTACAATGAGCAGTTCTTC. It specifies CSASGLAGSYNEQFF.

This clonotype was seen repeatedly, ten times or more. This beta chain slipped into a library made for alpha chains as a stray read, so its size is not meaningful. The chain employs TRBV10-3 and TRBJ2-7; 7 bases match TRBD1. Per germline, CDR1 ENHRY and CDR2 SYGVKD. Trimming at V came to 6 bases and at J to 2 bases, leaving 7 bases not matched to a gene. This CDR3 has 14 amino acids. CDR3 sequence reads: CAISGTTGAYEQYF. The CDR3 DNA sequence: TGTGCCATCAGCGGTACAACAGGGGCCTACGAGCAGTACTTC.